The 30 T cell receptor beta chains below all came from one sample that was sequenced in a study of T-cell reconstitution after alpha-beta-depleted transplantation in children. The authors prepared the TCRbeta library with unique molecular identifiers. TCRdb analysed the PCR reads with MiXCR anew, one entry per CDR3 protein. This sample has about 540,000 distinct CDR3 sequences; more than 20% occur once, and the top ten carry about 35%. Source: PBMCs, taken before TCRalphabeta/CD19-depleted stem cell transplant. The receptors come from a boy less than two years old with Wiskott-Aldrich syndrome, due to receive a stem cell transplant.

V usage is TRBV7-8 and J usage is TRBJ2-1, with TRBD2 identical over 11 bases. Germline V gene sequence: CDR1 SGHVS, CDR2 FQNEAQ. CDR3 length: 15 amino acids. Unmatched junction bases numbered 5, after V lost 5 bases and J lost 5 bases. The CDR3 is CASSPTSGRDNEQFF. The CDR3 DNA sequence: TGTGCCAGCAGCCCAACTAGCGGGAGAGACAATGAGCAGTTCTTC.

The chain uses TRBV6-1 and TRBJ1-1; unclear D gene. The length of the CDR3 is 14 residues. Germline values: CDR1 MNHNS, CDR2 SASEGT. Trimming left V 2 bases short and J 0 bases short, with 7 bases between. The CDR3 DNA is TGTGCCAGCAGTGAATTCCAGCTGAACACTGAAGCTTTCTTT. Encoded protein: CASSEFQLNTEAFF.

CDR3 bases: TGCAGTGCTGAGGACAGGGGCCCCGGGGAGCTGTTTTTT. Protein sequence: CSAEDRGPGELFF. This chain connects TRBV20-1 to TRBJ2-2, with 9 bases lining up with TRBD1. V was clipped by 5 bases and J by 6 bases; unmatched bases: 4. This CDR3 is built from 13 residues. The germline CDR1 and CDR2 sequences are DFQATT and SNEGSKA (reference sequence).

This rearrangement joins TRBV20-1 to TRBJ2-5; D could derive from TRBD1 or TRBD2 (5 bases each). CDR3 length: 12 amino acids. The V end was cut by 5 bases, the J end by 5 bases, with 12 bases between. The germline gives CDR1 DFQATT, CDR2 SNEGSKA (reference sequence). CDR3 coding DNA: TGCAGTGCTGGGACGTCAGGGGAGACCCAGTACTTC. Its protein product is CSAGTSGETQYF.

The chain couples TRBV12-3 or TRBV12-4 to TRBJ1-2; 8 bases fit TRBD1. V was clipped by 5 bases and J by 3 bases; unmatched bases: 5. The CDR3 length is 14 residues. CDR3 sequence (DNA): TGTGCCAGCAGTAGCAGGGGGCCGGACTATGGCTACACCTTC. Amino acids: CASSSRGPDYGYTF.

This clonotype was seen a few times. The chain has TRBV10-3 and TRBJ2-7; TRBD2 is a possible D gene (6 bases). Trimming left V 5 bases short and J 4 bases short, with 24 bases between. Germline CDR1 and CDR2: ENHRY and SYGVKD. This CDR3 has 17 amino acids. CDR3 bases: TGTGCCATCAGTACCAGTAAGGAGGGCCAGAAGGAATACGAGCAGTACTTC. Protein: CAISTSKEGQKEYEQYF.

CDR3 DNA sequence: TGCGCCAGCAGCGTCCCCAGCCACAATGAGCAGTTCTTC. Protein product: CASSVPSHNEQFF. The V call is TRBV5-1, the J call TRBJ2-1; no clear D. The CDR3 loop spans 13 amino acids. V lost 4 bases and J 5 bases, leaving 10 bases between the germline ends. CDR1 SGHRS and CDR2 YFSETQ come from the germline V gene.

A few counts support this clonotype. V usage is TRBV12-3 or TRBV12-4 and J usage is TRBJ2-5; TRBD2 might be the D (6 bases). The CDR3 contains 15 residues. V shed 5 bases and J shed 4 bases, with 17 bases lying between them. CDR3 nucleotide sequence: TGTGCCAGCAGTGCATCTAAGGAGGGCCCAGAGACCCAGTACTTC. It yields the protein CASSASKEGPETQYF.

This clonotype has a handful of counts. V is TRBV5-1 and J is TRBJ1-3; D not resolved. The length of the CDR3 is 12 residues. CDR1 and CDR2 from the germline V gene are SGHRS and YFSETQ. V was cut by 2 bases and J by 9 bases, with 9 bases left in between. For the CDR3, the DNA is TGCGCCAGCAGCTTAACCGACGGCACCATATATTTT. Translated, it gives CASSLTDGTIYF.

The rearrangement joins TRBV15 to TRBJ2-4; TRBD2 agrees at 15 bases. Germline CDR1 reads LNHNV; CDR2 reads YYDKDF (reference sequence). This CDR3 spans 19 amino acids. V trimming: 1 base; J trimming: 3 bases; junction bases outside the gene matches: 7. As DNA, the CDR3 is TGTGCCACCAGCAGAGGAGGACTAGCGGGAGGGCCGGGCAAAAACATTCAGTACTTC. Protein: CATSRGGLAGGPGKNIQYF.

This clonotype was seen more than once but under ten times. In DNA, the CDR3 is TGCAGCGGACAGGGGTTTATGCCTGAAGCTTTCTTT. It encodes CSGQGFMPEAFF. This chain links TRBV29-1 with TRBJ1-1, with 8 bases identical to TRBD1. After removal of 7 bases from V and 6 bases from J, the junction contained 7 bases not matched to a gene. The CDR3 sequence is 12 residues long. Germline-derived CDR1 and CDR2 are SQVTM and ANQGSEA.

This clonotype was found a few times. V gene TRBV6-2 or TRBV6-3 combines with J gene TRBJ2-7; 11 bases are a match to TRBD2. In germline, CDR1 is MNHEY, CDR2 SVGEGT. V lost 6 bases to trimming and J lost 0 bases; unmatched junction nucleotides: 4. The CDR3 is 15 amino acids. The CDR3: CASRDSGRASYEQYF. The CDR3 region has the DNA TGTGCCAGCAGAGATAGCGGGAGGGCCTCCTACGAGCAGTACTTC.

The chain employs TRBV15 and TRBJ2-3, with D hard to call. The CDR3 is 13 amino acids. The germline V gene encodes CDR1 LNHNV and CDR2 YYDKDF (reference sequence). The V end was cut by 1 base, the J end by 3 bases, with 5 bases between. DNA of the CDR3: TGTGCCACCAGCAGAGTGACGACAGATACGCAGTATTTT. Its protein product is CATSRVTTDTQYF.

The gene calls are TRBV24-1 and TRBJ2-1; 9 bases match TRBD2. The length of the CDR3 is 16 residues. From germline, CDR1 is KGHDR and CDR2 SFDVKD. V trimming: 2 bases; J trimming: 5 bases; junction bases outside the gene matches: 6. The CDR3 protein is CATSDSWLAGNNEQFF. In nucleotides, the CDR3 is TGTGCCACCAGTGATTCTTGGCTAGCGGGAAACAATGAGCAGTTCTTC.

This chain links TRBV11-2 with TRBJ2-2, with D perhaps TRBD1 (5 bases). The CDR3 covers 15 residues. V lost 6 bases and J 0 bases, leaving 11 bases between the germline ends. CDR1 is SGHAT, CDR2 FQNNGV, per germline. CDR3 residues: CASRHRSTNTGELFF. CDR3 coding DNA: TGTGCCAGCAGGCACAGGTCTACGAACACCGGGGAGCTGTTTTTT.

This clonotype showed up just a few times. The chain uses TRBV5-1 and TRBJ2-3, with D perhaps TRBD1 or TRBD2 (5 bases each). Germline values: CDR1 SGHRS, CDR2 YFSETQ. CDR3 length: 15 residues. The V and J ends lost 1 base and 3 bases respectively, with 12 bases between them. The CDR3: CASSLTSWGTDTQYF. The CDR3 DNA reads TGCGCCAGCAGCTTGACATCGTGGGGGACAGATACGCAGTATTTT.

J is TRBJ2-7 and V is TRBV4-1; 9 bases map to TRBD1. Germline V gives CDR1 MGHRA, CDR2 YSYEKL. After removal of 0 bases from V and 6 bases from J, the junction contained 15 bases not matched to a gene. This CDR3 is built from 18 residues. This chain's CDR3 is CASSQDPNTGTGRREQYF. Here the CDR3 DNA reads TGCGCCAGCAGCCAAGATCCCAATACCGGGACAGGGAGGCGCGAGCAGTACTTC.

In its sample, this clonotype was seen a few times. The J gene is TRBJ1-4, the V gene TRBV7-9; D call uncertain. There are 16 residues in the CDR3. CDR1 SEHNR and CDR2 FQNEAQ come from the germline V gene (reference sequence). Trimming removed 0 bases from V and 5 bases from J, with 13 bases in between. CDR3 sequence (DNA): TGTGCCAGCAGCTTAGCGGTTGACACCCAGAATGAAAAACTGTTTTTT. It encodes CASSLAVDTQNEKLFF.

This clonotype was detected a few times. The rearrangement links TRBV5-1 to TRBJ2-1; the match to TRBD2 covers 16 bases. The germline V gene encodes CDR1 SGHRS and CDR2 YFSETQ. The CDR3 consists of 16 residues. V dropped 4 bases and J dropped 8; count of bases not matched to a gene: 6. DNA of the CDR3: TGCGCCAGCAGCACGGGGACTAGCGGGAGGGTCGATGAGCAGTTCTTC. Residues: CASSTGTSGRVDEQFF.

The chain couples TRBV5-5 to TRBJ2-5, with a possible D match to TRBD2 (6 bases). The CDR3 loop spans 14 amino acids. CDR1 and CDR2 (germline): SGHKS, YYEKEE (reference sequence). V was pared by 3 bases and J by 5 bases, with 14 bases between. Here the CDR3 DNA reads TGTGCCAGCAGCTCGCGGACTATGGTGGAGACCCAGTACTTC. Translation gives CASSSRTMVETQYF.

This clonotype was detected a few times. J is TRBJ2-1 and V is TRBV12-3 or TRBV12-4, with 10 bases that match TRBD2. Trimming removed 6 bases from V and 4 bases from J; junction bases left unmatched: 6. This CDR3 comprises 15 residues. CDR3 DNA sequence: TGTGCCAGCAGGAGGACTAGCGGCCCTTACAATGAGCAGTTCTTC. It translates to CASRRTSGPYNEQFF.

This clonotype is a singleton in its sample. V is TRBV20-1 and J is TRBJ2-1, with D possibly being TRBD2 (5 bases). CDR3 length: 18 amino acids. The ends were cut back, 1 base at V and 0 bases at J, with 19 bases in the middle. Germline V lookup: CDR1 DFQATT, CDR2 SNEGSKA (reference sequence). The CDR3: CSARGGRSGLSSYNEQFF. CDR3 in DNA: TGCAGTGCTAGAGGTGGCAGGAGCGGCCTCAGCTCCTACAATGAGCAGTTCTTC.

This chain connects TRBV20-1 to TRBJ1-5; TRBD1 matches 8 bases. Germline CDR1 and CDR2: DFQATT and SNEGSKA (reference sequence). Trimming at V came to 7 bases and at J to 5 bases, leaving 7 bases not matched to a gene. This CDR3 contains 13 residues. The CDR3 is CSVGRGRYQPQHF. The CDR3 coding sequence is TGCAGTGTAGGCAGGGGGCGATATCAGCCCCAGCATTTT.

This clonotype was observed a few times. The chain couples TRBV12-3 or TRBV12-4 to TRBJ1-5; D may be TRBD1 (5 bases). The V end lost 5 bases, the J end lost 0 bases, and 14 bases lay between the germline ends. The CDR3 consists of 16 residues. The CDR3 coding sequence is TGTGCCAGCAGTCCTCGCGGGGGGATTAGCAATCAGCCCCAGCATTTT. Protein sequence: CASSPRGGISNQPQHF.

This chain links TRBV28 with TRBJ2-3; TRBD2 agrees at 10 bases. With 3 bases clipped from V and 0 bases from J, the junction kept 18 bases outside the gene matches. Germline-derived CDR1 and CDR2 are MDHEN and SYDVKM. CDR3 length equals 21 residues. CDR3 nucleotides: TGTGCCAGCAGTTTCCCCTCCCCCTTAGCGGGAGGCCCTACTAGCACAGATACGCAGTATTTT. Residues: CASSFPSPLAGGPTSTDTQYF.

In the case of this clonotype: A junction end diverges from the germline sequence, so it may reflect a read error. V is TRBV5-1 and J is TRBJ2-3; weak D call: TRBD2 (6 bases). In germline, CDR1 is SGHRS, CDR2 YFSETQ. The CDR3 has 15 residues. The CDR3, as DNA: TGCGCCGGCAGAAAGAGGACTACCGACACAGATACGCAGTATTTT. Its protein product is CAGRKRTTDTDTQYF.

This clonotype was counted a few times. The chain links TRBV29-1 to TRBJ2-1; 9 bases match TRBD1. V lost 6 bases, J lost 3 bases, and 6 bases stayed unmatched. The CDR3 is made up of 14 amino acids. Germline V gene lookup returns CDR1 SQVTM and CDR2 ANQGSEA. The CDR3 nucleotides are TGCAGCGTGGAGGACAGGGGACGCTACAATGAGCAGTTCTTC. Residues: CSVEDRGRYNEQFF.

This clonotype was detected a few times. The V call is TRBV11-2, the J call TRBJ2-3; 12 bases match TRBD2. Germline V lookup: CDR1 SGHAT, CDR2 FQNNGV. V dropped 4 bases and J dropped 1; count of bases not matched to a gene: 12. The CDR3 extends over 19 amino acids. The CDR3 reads CASSSPDRTSGVRTDTQYF. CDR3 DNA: TGTGCCAGCAGCTCGCCGGATCGGACTAGCGGGGTTCGCACAGATACGCAGTATTTT.

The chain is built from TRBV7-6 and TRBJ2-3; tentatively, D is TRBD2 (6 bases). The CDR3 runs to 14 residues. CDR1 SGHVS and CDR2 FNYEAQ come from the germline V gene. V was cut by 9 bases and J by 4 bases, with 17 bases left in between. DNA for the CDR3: TGTGCCAGGACGGCGGGGCCCCGTCCAGATACGCAGTATTTT. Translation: CARTAGPRPDTQYF.

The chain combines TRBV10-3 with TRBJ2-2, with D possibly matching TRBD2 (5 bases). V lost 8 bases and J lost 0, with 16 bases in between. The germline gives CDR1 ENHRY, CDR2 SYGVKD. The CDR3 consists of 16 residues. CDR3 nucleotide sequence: TGTGCCATCCCGCGGCGGAGCGGCTCGAACACCGGGGAGCTGTTTTTT. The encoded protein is CAIPRRSGSNTGELFF.